The 20 T cell receptor beta chains listed next were all sequenced from one sample in a study of T-cell reconstitution after alpha-beta-depleted transplantation in children. The library targeted TCRbeta and was prepared with unique molecular identifiers. Each CDR3 protein is one row after TCRdb ran MiXCR on the PCR reads. The sample has about 600,000 distinct CDR3 sequences, roughly 24% seen once; the top ten hold roughly 15%. The sequenced sample was PBMCs, mostly from graft donor cells, obtained 360 days after TCRalphabeta/CD19-depleted stem cell transplant. Receptors originate from a boy under three years old who had a stem cell transplant for acute myeloid leukemia, so the T cells may come from the graft donor.

This clonotype showed up many times. The chain's CDR3 is CASSLRGMNSPLHF. The CDR3 coding sequence is TGTGCCAGCAGTTTACGAGGCATGAATTCACCCCTCCACTTT. V and J are TRBV12-3 or TRBV12-4 and TRBJ1-6; D remains ambiguous. This CDR3 has 14 amino acids. The V end lost 2 bases, the J end lost 7 bases, and 9 bases lay between the germline ends.

This chain links TRBV4-2 with TRBJ2-2; TRBD1 aligns across 12 bases. The CDR3 consists of 17 residues. Germline V gene sequence: CDR1 LGHNA, CDR2 YNFKEQ. Unmatched junction bases numbered 9, after V lost 4 bases and J lost 6 bases. The CDR3 sequence: CASSPGQGASLSGELFF. CDR3 sequence (DNA): TGTGCCAGCAGCCCGGGACAGGGGGCTTCTCTCTCCGGGGAGCTGTTTTTT.

This chain joins TRBV25-1 and TRBJ2-5, with D possibly called TRBD1 or TRBD2 (5 bases each). This CDR3 is 12 amino acids long. CDR1 is MGHDK, CDR2 SYGVNS, per germline. V lost 8 bases and J 7 bases, leaving 14 bases between the germline ends. The CDR3: CASAITGGTQYF. CDR3 in DNA: TGTGCCAGCGCTATTACAGGAGGGACCCAGTACTTC.

Ten or more counts support this clonotype. The J gene is TRBJ2-1, the V gene TRBV29-1; 8 nucleotides agree with TRBD1. J lost 1 base, V lost 3 bases, and 5 bases had no gene match. The CDR3 spans 15 residues. In germline, CDR1 is SQVTM, CDR2 ANQGSEA. CDR3 amino acids: CSVEVTGVSYNEQFF. The CDR3 region has the DNA TGCAGCGTTGAGGTGACAGGGGTGTCCTACAATGAGCAGTTCTTC.

This clonotype was observed a few times. This chain connects TRBV11-2 to TRBJ2-3; D not certain. Germline CDR1 reads SGHAT; CDR2 reads FQNNGV. CDR3 length: 16 residues. V was cut by 3 bases and J by 2 bases, with 15 bases left in between. The CDR3 DNA is TGTGCCAGCAGCTTCTCCTCCGTGACGTACACAGATACGCAGTATTTT. Its protein is CASSFSSVTYTDTQYF.

This clonotype has ten or more counts. The V gene is TRBV5-4, the J gene TRBJ2-1; D is possibly TRBD2 (5 bases). Trimming removed 0 bases at V and 7 bases at J, with 8 bases between. In germline, CDR1 is SGHNT, CDR2 YYREEE (reference sequence). This CDR3 has 13 residues. The DNA for the CDR3 is TGTGCCAGCAGCTTGGGTCGGGAAAATGAGCAGTTCTTC. Translating it yields CASSLGRENEQFF.

This clonotype occurred many times. The rearrangement joins TRBV7-9 to TRBJ2-3, with TRBD2 identical over 8 bases. This CDR3 has 16 residues. The junction had 9 bases not matched to a gene; V was cut back by 5 bases and J by 2 bases. Germline V CDR1 and CDR2: SEHNR, FQNEAQ (reference sequence). The CDR3 loop reads CASSLDRGGATDTQYF. The CDR3 DNA reads as TGTGCCAGCAGCCTCGATCGGGGGGGGGCCACAGATACGCAGTATTTT.

J is TRBJ2-7 and V is TRBV2; possibly TRBD1 for D (5 bases). The germline gives CDR1 SNHLY, CDR2 FYNNEI. This CDR3 is built from 14 residues. The V gene lost 4 bases and the J gene lost 2 bases, with 12 bases spanning the gap. The CDR3 DNA reads as TGTGCCAGCAGTGCGGGCAGGGTGACCTACGAGCAGTACGTC. Translation: CASSAGRVTYEQYV.

This chain connects TRBV6-1 to TRBJ1-2; 9 bases map to TRBD1. Germline V gene sequence: CDR1 MNHNS, CDR2 SASEGT. Losses at the gene ends were 5 bases for V and 2 bases for J; bases not matched to a gene: 9. The CDR3 covers 16 residues. CDR3 DNA: TGTGCCAGCAGTCCACCCTGGACAGGGGCCAACTATGGCTACACCTTC. Protein: CASSPPWTGANYGYTF.

This clonotype was counted only a few times. The chain recombines TRBV20-1 with TRBJ2-4, with D possibly being TRBD2 (5 bases). V lost 2 bases to trimming and J lost 0 bases, with 11 bases between them. The CDR3 runs 15 residues. Germline V gives CDR1 DFQATT, CDR2 SNEGSKA (reference sequence). This CDR3 reads CSARKEVLAKNIQYF. CDR3 bases: TGCAGTGCTAGAAAGGAGGTCCTAGCCAAAAACATTCAGTACTTC.

This sequence joins TRBV7-6 and TRBJ2-7; D might be TRBD1 (5 bases). Germline V lookup: CDR1 SGHVS, CDR2 FNYEAQ. V lost 4 bases and J lost 7, with 17 bases in between. The length of the CDR3 is 14 residues. CDR3 bases: TGTGCCAGCAGCTCACCAGGAGACAGATCAGAGCAGTACTTC. It translates to CASSSPGDRSEQYF.

This chain links TRBV28 with TRBJ1-5; the D is unclear. Germline loops: CDR1 MDHEN, CDR2 SYDVKM. V was clipped by 7 bases and J by 0 bases, with 16 bases between them. This CDR3 spans 16 amino acids. CDR3 in DNA: TGTGCCAGCACCCTACCTGGGGTATATAGCAATCAGCCCCAGCATTTT. The encoded protein is CASTLPGVYSNQPQHF.

There are a few counts of this clonotype. The CDR3 bases are TGTGCCAGCAGCCCGAGGGGGGGCAGAGTCTCCTATTTT. Amino acids: CASSPRGGRVSYF. The chain is built from TRBV6-6 and TRBJ2-3; weak D call: TRBD2 (7 bases). Per germline, CDR1 MNHNY and CDR2 SVGAGI (reference sequence). The CDR3 is 13 residues long. With 6 bases removed from V and 15 bases from J, the gap between germline ends came to 22 bases.

Regarding this clonotype: Its ends do not fully match the called genes, so a read error is possible. This rearrangement joins TRBV20-1 to TRBJ2-3; 7 bases agree with TRBD1. The CDR3 is made up of 17 amino acids. Germline CDR1 reads DFQATT; CDR2 reads SNEGSKA (reference sequence). CDR3 residues: CSAREHKQGYGTDTQYF. The CDR3 DNA reads as TGCAGTGCTCGAGAACATAAACAGGGGTATGGCACAGATACGCAGTATTTT.

This clonotype appeared many times. This rearrangement joins TRBV28 to TRBJ1-1, with D perhaps matching TRBD1 (5 bases). The length of the CDR3 is 15 residues. Deletions cut 6 bases from V and 0 bases from J, with 14 bases between. Per germline, CDR1 MDHEN and CDR2 SYDVKM. The CDR3 sequence is CASSRDLFLNTEAFF. DNA for the CDR3: TGTGCCAGCAGCAGGGACCTATTTCTGAACACTGAAGCTTTCTTT.

This clonotype has ten or more counts. The chain recombines TRBV20-1 with TRBJ2-5; 8 bases align to TRBD2. This CDR3 region has 12 residues. V was clipped by 6 bases and J by 5 bases; unmatched bases: 5. Germline V gene lookup returns CDR1 DFQATT and CDR2 SNEGSKA (reference sequence). CDR3 sequence: CSAPGGLETQYF. CDR3 nucleotide sequence: TGCAGTGCCCCGGGGGGGCTGGAGACCCAGTACTTC.

The chain has TRBV5-1 and TRBJ2-1, with TRBD1 identical over 8 bases. V lost 1 base and J lost 7; bases outside the gene matches: 4. The CDR3 contains 14 residues. Germline V gene lookup returns CDR1 SGHRS and CDR2 YFSETQ. CDR3 sequence (DNA): TGCGCCAGCAGCTTGAGGGACAGGACGAATGAGCAGTTCTTC. It is translated as CASSLRDRTNEQFF.

Ten or more counts support this clonotype. This sequence joins TRBV12-3 or TRBV12-4 and TRBJ1-2, with 11 nucleotides matching TRBD1. After removal of 5 bases from V and 4 bases from J, the junction contained 3 bases not matched to a gene. The CDR3 length is 14 residues. CDR3 loop: CASSAGTGGYGYTF. The CDR3, as DNA: TGTGCCAGCAGTGCGGGGACAGGGGGCTATGGCTACACCTTC.

This clonotype was counted a few times. The gene calls are TRBV25-1 and TRBJ2-7; TRBD2 might be the D (7 bases). V shed 3 bases and J shed 4 bases, with 16 bases lying between them. Germline CDR1 MGHDK, CDR2 SYGVNS. This CDR3 has 15 residues. CDR3 in amino acids: CASSDRRGPVYEQYF. As DNA, the CDR3 is TGTGCCAGCAGTGATCGGCGGGGGCCGGTGTACGAGCAGTACTTC.

DNA of the CDR3: TGTGCCAGCAGCCAGCGGAGACAGGGGGCAACAGATACGCAGTATTTT. Translated: CASSQRRQGATDTQYF. The chain has TRBV21-1 and TRBJ2-3; the table's D call of TRBD1 was not tested on the DNA. TRBV21-1 is designated a pseudogene. The CDR3 covers 16 residues.